Listed here are 3 T cell receptor beta chains from one sample, sequenced in a study of cytomegalovirus exposure and HLA in healthy donors. In the PCR, 60 Vbeta and 13 Jbeta primers were used. Generated by immunoSEQ multiplex PCR, the TCRdb table keeps only in-frame clones and is missing some. Here the sample spans approximately 150,000 clones, 70% being singletons. The sequenced sample was PBMCs. These receptors were obtained from a young man in good health and CMV-seropositive.

This clone was observed a handful of times. The chain has TRBV5-1 and TRBJ2-3; D may be TRBD2 (6 bases). Trimming left V 4 bases short and J 6 bases short, with 18 bases between. Looked up from germline, CDR1 is SGHRS and CDR2 is YFSETQ. The CDR3 is 15 amino acids. CDR3 nucleotide sequence: TGCGCCAGCAGCGCACTAGCCCAATGGGGGGATACGCAGTATTTT. It translates to CASSALAQWGDTQYF.

The V call is TRBV2, the J call TRBJ2-1; TRBD1 matches at 7 bases. Germline CDR1 SNHLY, CDR2 FYNNEI. The V and J ends lost 8 bases and 6 bases, in that order; junction bases with no gene match: 10. This CDR3 contains 14 residues. In DNA, the CDR3 is TGTGCCAGCCAGGGGGTCCCTGTCAGCAATGAGCAGTTCTTC. It encodes CASQGVPVSNEQFF.

The V call is TRBV7-2, the J call TRBJ1-2, with D perhaps matching TRBD1 (5 bases). From germline, CDR1 is SGHTA and CDR2 FQGNSA. The CDR3 loop spans 15 amino acids. V was shortened by 1 base and J by 4 bases, with 13 bases between the two germline ends. The CDR3 sequence is CASSLDRRAPYGYTF. DNA of the CDR3: TGTGCCAGCAGCTTAGATCGCAGGGCACCCTATGGCTACACCTTC.